This T cell receptor (beta chain) was sequenced in a study of blood T cell repertoires in COVID-19. Across the study: Acute-phase and convalescent COVID-19 samples originated in the United States, Italy and Spain. Sample material is recorded as cDNA or gDNA derived from T cells, B-cell-depleted T cells, or PBMCs.

Original data processing: Amplifying reference gene primers gave estimates of nucleated cell counts. Only in-frame clones appear in the TCRdb table, and some are missing; sequencing was by immunoSEQ multiplex PCR. Clone size and the V and J calls come from that table; the DNA yielded D and trimming. The data contain over 85,000 clones, approximately 92% of them seen just once; the ten biggest clones take up roughly 4.5%. There are 15 residues in the CDR3. Germline trimming cut 9 bases from V and 7 bases from J; bases unmatched to any gene: 11. Germline V gene lookup returns CDR1 LNHDA and CDR2 SQIVND (reference sequence).

The chain links TRBV19 to TRBJ2-1, with 11 bases matching TRBD2. Input material: peripheral blood. This TCR was recovered from a man aged 18-30 years with acute or convalescent COVID-19. This CDR3 reads CASSLVAGGKNEQFF. The CDR3 DNA sequence: TGTGCCAGCTCTCTCGTAGCGGGAGGGAAGAATGAGCAGTTCTTC.